These T cell receptor beta chains were read from a single sample in a study of blood T cell repertoires in COVID-19. The protocol was immunoSEQ multiplex PCR, while the TCRdb copy is restricted to in-frame clones and leaves out a portion. The sample comprises fewer than 110,000 clones, 87% of which are singletons, and around a tenth rests with the top ten. Sample: peripheral blood. The receptors here all came from a woman in her 30s with acute or convalescent COVID-19. CDR3s include the opening cysteine and the closing phenylalanine or tryptophan. The D gene is left open where the match is weak. Some rows have no size entry. The others give once, few or many, or a class for an expanded clone.

V: TRBV7-8; length: 16; J: TRBJ2-7; D: TRBD1; size: -; CDR3: CASRRETGTGGYEQYF; DNA: TGTGCCAGCAGAAGGGAGACCGGGACAGGAGGGTACGAGCAGTACTTC
V: TRBV5-1; length: 14; J: TRBJ1-3; D: -; size: -; CDR3: CASAGESSGNTIYF; DNA: TGCGCCAGCGCAGGGGAGAGCTCTGGAAACACCATATATTTT
V: TRBV18; length: 14; J: TRBJ2-3; D: TRBD2; size: -; CDR3: CASSRYGGTDTQYF; DNA: TGTGCCAGCTCACGCTACGGGGGGACAGATACGCAGTATTTT
V: TRBV5-1; length: 14; J: TRBJ1-6; D: -; size: -; CDR3: CASSLEGVGSPLHF; DNA: TGCGCCAGCAGCTTGGAAGGGGTAGGCTCACCCCTCCACTTT
V: TRBV25-1; length: 14; J: TRBJ1-3; D: -; size: -; CDR3: CASSVQDSGNTIYF; DNA: TGTGCCAGCAGTGTACAGGACTCTGGAAACACCATATATTTT
V: TRBV11-3; length: 17; J: TRBJ2-1; D: -; size: once; CDR3: CASSPRSAQTPYNEQFF; DNA: TGTGCCAGCAGCCCCCGGTCCGCCCAAACCCCCTACAATGAGCAGTTCTTC
V: TRBV7-2; length: 16; J: TRBJ2-5; D: TRBD2; size: -; CDR3: CASSKGLAGGQETQYF; DNA: TGTGCCAGCAGCAAGGGACTAGCGGGGGGGCAAGAGACCCAGTACTTC
V: TRBV2; length: 15; J: TRBJ1-5; D: TRBD1; size: once; CDR3: CASSEDRTGVGPQHF; DNA: TGTGCCAGCAGTGAAGATAGGACAGGGGTTGGGCCCCAGCATTTT
V: TRBV7-9; length: 15; J: TRBJ2-1; D: -; size: -; CDR3: CASSSTGSSYNEQFF; DNA: TGTGCCAGCAGCTCAACAGGGAGCTCCTACAATGAGCAGTTCTTC
V: TRBV27; length: 14; J: TRBJ2-7; D: -; size: -; CDR3: CASSRVTGSYEQYF; DNA: TGTGCCAGCAGCAGGGTTACAGGGTCCTACGAGCAGTACTTC
V: TRBV27; length: 14; J: TRBJ1-2; D: -; size: -; CDR3: CASRQGRTNYGYTF; DNA: TGTGCCAGCCGCCAGGGGCGGACTAACTATGGCTACACCTTC
V: TRBV12-3/TRBV12-4; length: 11; J: TRBJ1-1; D: -; size: -; CDR3: CASREGIEAFF; DNA: TGTGCCAGCAGGGAGGGAATTGAAGCTTTCTTT
V: TRBV7-2; length: 13; J: TRBJ2-1; D: -; size: -; CDR3: CASSLERGTEQFF; DNA: TGTGCCAGCAGCTTAGAGAGGGGGACAGAGCAGTTCTTC
V: TRBV4-1; length: 11; J: TRBJ1-1; D: -; size: -; CDR3: CASSQGLEAFF; DNA: TGCGCCAGCAGCCAAGGACTGGAAGCTTTCTTT
V: TRBV11-3; length: 15; J: TRBJ2-3; D: -; size: -; CDR3: CASSLGVAGTDTQYF; DNA: TGTGCCAGCAGCTTAGGGGTAGCAGGCACAGATACGCAGTATTTT
V: TRBV7-8; length: 15; J: TRBJ1-4; D: TRBD1; size: once; CDR3: CASSFTGTGNEKLFF; DNA: TGTGCCAGCAGCTTTACCGGGACAGGGAATGAAAAACTGTTTTTT
V: TRBV6-2/TRBV6-3; length: 11; J: TRBJ2-1; D: -; size: -; CDR3: CASSRRNEQFF; DNA: TGTGCCAGCAGTCGGAGGAATGAGCAGTTCTTC
V: TRBV5-1; length: 14; J: TRBJ1-1; D: TRBD1; size: -; CDR3: CASSTLQGETEAFF; DNA: TGCGCCAGCAGCACCCTACAGGGGGAGACTGAAGCTTTCTTT
V: TRBV7-9; length: 17; J: TRBJ2-7; D: TRBD1; size: few; CDR3: CASSTTYDRTGDYEQYF; DNA: TGTGCCAGCAGCACAACCTACGACCGAACAGGGGACTACGAGCAGTACTTC
V: TRBV7-6; length: 13; J: TRBJ1-2; D: -; size: -; CDR3: CASSLRQGDGYTF; DNA: TGTGCCAGCAGCTTAAGGCAGGGCGATGGCTACACCTTC
V: TRBV6-2/TRBV6-3; length: 13; J: TRBJ1-2; D: -; size: -; CDR3: CASSYGGVNGYTF; DNA: TGTGCCAGCAGTTACGGAGGAGTTAATGGCTACACCTTC
V: TRBV28; length: 15; J: TRBJ1-2; D: TRBD1; size: -; CDR3: CASSLVGQGADGYTF; DNA: TGTGCCAGCAGTTTAGTCGGGCAGGGGGCTGATGGCTACACCTTC
V: TRBV13; length: 15; J: TRBJ2-3; D: -; size: -; CDR3: CASSPEGGSGGTQYF; DNA: TGTGCCAGCAGCCCGGAGGGCGGGTCGGGCGGTACGCAGTATTTT
V: TRBV5-1; length: 14; J: TRBJ1-2; D: -; size: -; CDR3: CASSFGGENYGYTF; DNA: TGCGCCAGCAGCTTTGGCGGCGAGAACTATGGCTACACCTTC
V: TRBV28; length: 15; J: TRBJ1-3; D: TRBD1; size: -; CDR3: CASNGQGRSGNTIYF; DNA: TGTGCCAGCAACGGACAGGGGCGGTCTGGAAACACCATATATTTT
V: TRBV7-9; length: 12; J: TRBJ1-3; D: -; size: -; CDR3: CASSLGPDTIYF; DNA: TGTGCCAGCAGCCTAGGTCCGGACACCATATATTTT
V: TRBV7-8; length: 14; J: TRBJ2-3; D: TRBD1; size: -; CDR3: CASIEGQSTDTQYF; DNA: TGTGCCAGCATCGAGGGACAGAGCACAGATACGCAGTATTTT
V: TRBV27; length: 15; J: TRBJ2-3; D: TRBD1; size: -; CDR3: CASTKTGEPTDTQYF; DNA: TGTGCCAGCACCAAAACAGGGGAACCCACAGATACGCAGTATTTT
V: TRBV6-2/TRBV6-3; length: 17; J: TRBJ1-6; D: TRBD1; size: -; CDR3: CASSYNRGGSYNSPLHF; DNA: TGTGCCAGCAGTTATAACAGGGGAGGCTCCTATAATTCACCCCTCCACTTT
V: TRBV9; length: 15; J: TRBJ2-3; D: TRBD2; size: -; CDR3: CASSASSGAGDTQYF; DNA: TGTGCCAGCAGCGCCTCAAGCGGGGCCGGAGATACGCAGTATTTT
V: TRBV5-6; length: 14; J: TRBJ2-7; D: -; size: -; CDR3: CASSDRELSYEQYF; DNA: TGTGCCAGCAGCGACAGAGAGCTGTCGTACGAGCAGTACTTC
V: TRBV11-3; length: 13; J: TRBJ1-1; D: -; size: -; CDR3: CASTDVQHHEAFF; DNA: TGTGCCAGCACCGACGTACAGCATCATGAAGCTTTCTTT
V: TRBV9; length: 16; J: TRBJ2-5; D: -; size: -; CDR3: CASSVSTARFGETQYF; DNA: TGTGCCAGCAGCGTCTCCACCGCCCGGTTCGGAGAGACCCAGTACTTC
V: TRBV5-6; length: 14; J: TRBJ1-2; D: -; size: -; CDR3: CASSTQIRVYGYTF; DNA: TGTGCCAGCAGCACCCAAATCAGGGTCTATGGCTACACCTTC
V: TRBV30; length: 16; J: TRBJ1-1; D: -; size: -; CDR3: CARSPPNRFPSTEAFF; DNA: TGTGCCCGGAGTCCACCCAACAGGTTTCCCTCCACTGAAGCTTTCTTT
V: TRBV10-2; length: 15; J: TRBJ2-1; D: TRBD1; size: -; CDR3: CASSPDRGLYNEQFF; DNA: TGCGCCAGCAGCCCCGACAGGGGACTCTACAATGAGCAGTTCTTC
V: TRBV6-5; length: 13; J: TRBJ1-5; D: -; size: -; CDR3: CASSYSRGQPQHF; DNA: TGTGCCAGCAGTTACTCGAGAGGTCAGCCCCAGCATTTT
V: TRBV18; length: 13; J: TRBJ2-5; D: -; size: -; CDR3: CASSPPDRETQYF; DNA: TGTGCCAGCTCACCTCCCGATCGGGAGACCCAGTACTTC
V: TRBV19; length: 17; J: TRBJ2-1; D: TRBD2; size: once; CDR3: CASSWTSGGLSHNEQFF; DNA: TGTGCCAGTAGTTGGACTAGCGGGGGCCTCTCCCACAATGAGCAGTTCTTC
V: TRBV28; length: 17; J: TRBJ2-3; D: TRBD2; size: -; CDR3: CASSPGGASGVTDTQYF; DNA: TGTGCCAGCAGCCCGGGGGGGGCTAGCGGGGTGACAGATACGCAGTATTTT
V: TRBV7-9; length: 15; J: TRBJ2-1; D: TRBD2; size: -; CDR3: CASSRLAGAYNEQFF; DNA: TGTGCCAGCAGCCGACTAGCGGGAGCCTACAATGAGCAGTTCTTC
V: TRBV7-9; length: 13; J: TRBJ1-1; D: -; size: -; CDR3: CASSLGHDTEAFF; DNA: TGTGCCAGCAGTCTTGGACACGACACTGAAGCTTTCTTT
V: TRBV7-9; length: 16; J: TRBJ2-1; D: TRBD2; size: -; CDR3: CASSPPTSGGLGEQFF; DNA: TGTGCCAGCAGCCCCCCGACTAGCGGGGGGTTGGGTGAGCAGTTCTTC
V: TRBV6-5; length: 14; J: TRBJ1-1; D: TRBD1; size: -; CDR3: CASQGRDRNTEAFF; DNA: TGTGCCAGCCAGGGCCGGGACAGGAACACTGAAGCTTTCTTT
V: TRBV28; length: 12; J: TRBJ2-7; D: -; size: -; CDR3: CASSGLYREQYF; DNA: TGTGCCAGCAGTGGCCTGTACCGCGAGCAGTACTTC
V: TRBV10-1; length: 13; J: TRBJ2-2; D: TRBD2; size: few; CDR3: CASSSGGLGELFF; DNA: TGCGCCAGCAGTAGCGGGGGGCTTGGGGAGCTGTTTTTT
V: TRBV11-2; length: 15; J: TRBJ2-3; D: TRBD1; size: -; CDR3: CASSPTGGSTDTQYF; DNA: TGTGCCAGCAGCCCAACAGGGGGAAGCACAGATACGCAGTATTTT
V: TRBV5-1; length: 15; J: TRBJ1-2; D: -; size: -; CDR3: CASSPDSPMSRGYTF; DNA: TGCGCCAGCAGCCCGGACAGCCCTATGAGTAGAGGCTACACCTTC
V: TRBV5-6; length: 15; J: TRBJ1-1; D: -; size: few; CDR3: CASRIFGQGQSKAFF; DNA: TGTGCCAGCAGAATCTTTGGGCAGGGGCAATCGAAAGCTTTCTTT
V: TRBV28; length: 13; J: TRBJ1-2; D: -; size: -; CDR3: CASLPHPPSGYTF; DNA: TGTGCCAGCCTCCCACACCCTCCGTCGGGCTACACCTTC